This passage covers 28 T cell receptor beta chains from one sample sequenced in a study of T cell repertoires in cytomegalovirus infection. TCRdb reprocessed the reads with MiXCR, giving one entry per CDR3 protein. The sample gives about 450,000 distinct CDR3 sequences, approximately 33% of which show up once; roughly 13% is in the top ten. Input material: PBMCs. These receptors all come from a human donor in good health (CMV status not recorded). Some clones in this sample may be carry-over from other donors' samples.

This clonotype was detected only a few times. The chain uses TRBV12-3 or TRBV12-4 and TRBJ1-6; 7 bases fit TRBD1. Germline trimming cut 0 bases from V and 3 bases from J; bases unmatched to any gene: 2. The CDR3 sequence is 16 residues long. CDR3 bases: TGTGCCAGCAGTTTAGCGGGGGACAGCTATAATTCACCCCTCCACTTT. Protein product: CASSLAGDSYNSPLHF.

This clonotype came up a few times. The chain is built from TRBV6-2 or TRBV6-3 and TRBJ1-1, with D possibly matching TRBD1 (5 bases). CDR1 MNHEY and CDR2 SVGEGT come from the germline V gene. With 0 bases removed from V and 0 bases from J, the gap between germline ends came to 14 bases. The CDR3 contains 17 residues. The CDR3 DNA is TGTGCCAGCAGTTACTCGAGTAATGACAGCATGAACACTGAAGCTTTCTTT. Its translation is CASSYSSNDSMNTEAFF.

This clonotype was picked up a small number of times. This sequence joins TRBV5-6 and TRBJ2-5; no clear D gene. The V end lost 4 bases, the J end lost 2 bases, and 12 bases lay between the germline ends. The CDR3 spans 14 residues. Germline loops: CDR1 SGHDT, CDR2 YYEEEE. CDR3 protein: CASSPGGRQETQYF. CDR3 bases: TGTGCCAGCAGCCCGGGTGGCAGACAAGAGACCCAGTACTTC.

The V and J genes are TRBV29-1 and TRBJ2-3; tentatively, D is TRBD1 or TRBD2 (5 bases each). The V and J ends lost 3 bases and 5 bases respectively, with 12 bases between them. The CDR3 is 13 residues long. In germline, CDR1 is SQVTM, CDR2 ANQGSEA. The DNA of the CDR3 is TGCAGCGTTGACCTTGGGACGGGAGATACGCAGTATTTT. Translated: CSVDLGTGDTQYF.

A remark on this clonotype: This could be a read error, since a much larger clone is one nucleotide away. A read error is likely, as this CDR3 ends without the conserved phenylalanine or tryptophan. The CDR3 DNA sequence: TGTGCCAGCAGCTCGGCGGGAAACTCTGGAAACACCATATATTTG. Protein sequence: CASSSAGNSGNTIYL. The chain joins TRBV7-2 to TRBJ1-3; D gene unclear. Between the trimmed V and J ends, which lost 4 bases and 0 bases, there was a span of 10 bases. Germline V CDR1 and CDR2: SGHTA, FQGNSA. The CDR3 extends over 15 amino acids.

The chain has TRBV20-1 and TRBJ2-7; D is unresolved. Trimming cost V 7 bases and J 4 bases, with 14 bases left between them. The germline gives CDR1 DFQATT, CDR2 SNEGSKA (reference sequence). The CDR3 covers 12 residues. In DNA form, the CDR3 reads TGCAGTGGGAGTGGGAACGGTTACGAGCAGTACTTC. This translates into CSGSGNGYEQYF.

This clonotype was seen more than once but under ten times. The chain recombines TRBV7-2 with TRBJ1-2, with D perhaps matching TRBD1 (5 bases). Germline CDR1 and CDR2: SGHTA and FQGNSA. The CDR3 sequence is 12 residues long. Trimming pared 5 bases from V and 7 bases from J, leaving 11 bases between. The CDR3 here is CASSEWGVGYTF. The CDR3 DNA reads TGTGCCAGCAGCGAGTGGGGGGTTGGCTACACCTTC.

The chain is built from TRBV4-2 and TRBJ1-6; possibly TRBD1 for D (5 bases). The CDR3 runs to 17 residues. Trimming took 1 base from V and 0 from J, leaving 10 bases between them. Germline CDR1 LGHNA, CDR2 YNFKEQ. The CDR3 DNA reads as TGTGCCAGCAGCCAAGCCTGGGACGGCTCCTATAATTCACCCCTCCACTTT. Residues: CASSQAWDGSYNSPLHF.

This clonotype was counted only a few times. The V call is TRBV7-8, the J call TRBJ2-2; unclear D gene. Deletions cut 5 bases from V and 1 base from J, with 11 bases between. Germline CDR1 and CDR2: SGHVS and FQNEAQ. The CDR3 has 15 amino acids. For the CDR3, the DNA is TGTGCCAGCAGCCTCCGCCTAGGGAACACCGGGGAGCTGTTTTTT. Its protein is CASSLRLGNTGELFF.

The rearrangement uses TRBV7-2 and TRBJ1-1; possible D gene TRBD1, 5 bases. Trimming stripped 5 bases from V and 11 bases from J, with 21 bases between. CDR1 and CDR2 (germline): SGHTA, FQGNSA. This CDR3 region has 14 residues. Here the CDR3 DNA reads TGTGCCAGCAGCCGACAGAAGGACCCGAGTCGGGCTTTCTTT. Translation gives CASSRQKDPSRAFF.

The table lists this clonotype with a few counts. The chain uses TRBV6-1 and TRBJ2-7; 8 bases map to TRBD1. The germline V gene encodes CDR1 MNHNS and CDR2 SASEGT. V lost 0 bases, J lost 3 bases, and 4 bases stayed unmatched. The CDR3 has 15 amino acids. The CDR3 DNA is TGTGCCAGCAGTGAAGCGGGACAGGTGAGCTACGAGCAGTACTTC. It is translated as CASSEAGQVSYEQYF.

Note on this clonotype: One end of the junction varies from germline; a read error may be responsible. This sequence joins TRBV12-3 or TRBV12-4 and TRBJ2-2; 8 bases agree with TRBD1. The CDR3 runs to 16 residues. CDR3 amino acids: CASSLQGALGSGDLFF. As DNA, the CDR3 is TGTGCCAGCAGTTTACAGGGGGCGCTAGGATCTGGGGATCTGTTTTTT.

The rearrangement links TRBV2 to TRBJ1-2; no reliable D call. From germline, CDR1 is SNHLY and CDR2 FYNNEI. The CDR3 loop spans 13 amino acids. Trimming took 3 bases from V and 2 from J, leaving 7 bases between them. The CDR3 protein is CASSESKNYGYTF. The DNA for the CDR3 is TGTGCCAGCAGTGAGAGCAAGAACTATGGCTACACCTTC.

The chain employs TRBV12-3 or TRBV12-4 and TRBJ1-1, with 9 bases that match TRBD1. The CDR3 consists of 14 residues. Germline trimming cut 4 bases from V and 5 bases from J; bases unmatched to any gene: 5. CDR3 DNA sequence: TGTGCCAGCAGTTGGACAGGGGTGTTTACTGAAGCTTTCTTT. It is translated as CASSWTGVFTEAFF.

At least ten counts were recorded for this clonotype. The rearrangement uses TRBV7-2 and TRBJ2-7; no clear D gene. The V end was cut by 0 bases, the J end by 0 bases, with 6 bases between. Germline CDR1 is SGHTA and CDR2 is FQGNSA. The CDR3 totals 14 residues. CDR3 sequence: CASSLAGNSYEQYF. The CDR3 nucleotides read TGTGCCAGCAGCTTAGCAGGGAACTCCTACGAGCAGTACTTC.

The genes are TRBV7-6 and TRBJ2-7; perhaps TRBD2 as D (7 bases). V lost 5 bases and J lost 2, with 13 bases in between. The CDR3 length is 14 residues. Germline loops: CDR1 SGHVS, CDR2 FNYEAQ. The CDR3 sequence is CASSAGEGAYEQYF. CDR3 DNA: TGTGCCAGCAGCGCCGGGGAGGGGGCCTACGAGCAGTACTTC.

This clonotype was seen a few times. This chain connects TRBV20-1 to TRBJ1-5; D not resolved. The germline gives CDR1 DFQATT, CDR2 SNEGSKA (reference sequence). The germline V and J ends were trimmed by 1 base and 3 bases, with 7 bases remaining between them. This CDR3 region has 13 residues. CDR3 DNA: TGCAGTGCTAGAGTTGGGAACAATCAGCCCCAGCATTTT. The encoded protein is CSARVGNNQPQHF.

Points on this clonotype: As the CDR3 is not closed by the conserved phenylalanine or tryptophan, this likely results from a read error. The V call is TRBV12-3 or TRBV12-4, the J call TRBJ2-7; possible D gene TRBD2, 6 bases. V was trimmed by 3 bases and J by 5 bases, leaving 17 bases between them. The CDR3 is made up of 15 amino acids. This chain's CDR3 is CASSFGPGVRDEQYL. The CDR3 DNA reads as TGTGCCAGCAGTTTTGGGCCGGGAGTGCGGGACGAGCAGTACTTA.

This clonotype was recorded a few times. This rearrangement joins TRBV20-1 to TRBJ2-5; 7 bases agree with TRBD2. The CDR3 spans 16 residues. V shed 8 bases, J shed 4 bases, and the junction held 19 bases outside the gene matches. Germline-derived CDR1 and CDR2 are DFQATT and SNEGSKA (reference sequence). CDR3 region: CSPTGSGAHLRETQYF. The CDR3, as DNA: TGCAGTCCCACCGGGAGCGGGGCCCACCTCCGAGAGACCCAGTACTTC.

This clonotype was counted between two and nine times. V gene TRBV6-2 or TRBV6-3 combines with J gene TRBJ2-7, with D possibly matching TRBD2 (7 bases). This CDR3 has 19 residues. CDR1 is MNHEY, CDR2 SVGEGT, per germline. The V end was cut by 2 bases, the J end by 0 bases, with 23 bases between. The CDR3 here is CASSYPQGLLRRPSYEQYF. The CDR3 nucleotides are TGTGCCAGCAGTTACCCACAGGGACTACTTCGGCGACCCTCCTACGAGCAGTACTTC.

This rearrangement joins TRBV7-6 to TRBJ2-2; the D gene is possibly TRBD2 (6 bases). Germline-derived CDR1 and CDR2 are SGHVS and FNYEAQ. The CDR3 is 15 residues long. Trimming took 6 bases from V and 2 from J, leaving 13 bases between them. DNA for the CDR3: TGTGCCAGCAGGAGCCGGGACTCCAACACCGGGGAGCTGTTTTTT. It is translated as CASRSRDSNTGELFF. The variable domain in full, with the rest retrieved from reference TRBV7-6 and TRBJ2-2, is GAGVSQSPRYKVTKRGQDVALRCDPISGHVSLYWYRQALGQGPEFLTYFNYEAQQDKSGLPNDRFSAERPEGSISTLTIQRTEQRDSAMYRCASRSRDSNTGELFFGEGSRLTVL.

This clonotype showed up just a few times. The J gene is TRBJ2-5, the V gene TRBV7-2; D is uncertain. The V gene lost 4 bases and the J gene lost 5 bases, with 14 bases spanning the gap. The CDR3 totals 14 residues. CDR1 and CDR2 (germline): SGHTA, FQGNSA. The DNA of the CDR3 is TGTGCCAGCAGCTCACCACTCCGTCCGGAGACCCAGTACTTC. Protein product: CASSSPLRPETQYF.

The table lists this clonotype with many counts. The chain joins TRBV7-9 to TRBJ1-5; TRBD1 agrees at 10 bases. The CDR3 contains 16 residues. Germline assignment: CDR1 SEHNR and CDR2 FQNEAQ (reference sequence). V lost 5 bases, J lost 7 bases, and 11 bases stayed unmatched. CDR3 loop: CASSPGTGEMGQPQHF. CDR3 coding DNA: TGTGCCAGCAGCCCGGGGACAGGGGAGATGGGACAGCCCCAGCATTTT.

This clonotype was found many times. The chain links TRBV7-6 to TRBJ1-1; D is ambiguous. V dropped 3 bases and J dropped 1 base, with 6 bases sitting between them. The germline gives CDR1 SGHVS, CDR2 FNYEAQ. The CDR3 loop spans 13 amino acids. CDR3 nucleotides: TGTGCCAGCAGCTTTAATCAGAACACTGAAGCTTTCTTT. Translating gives CASSFNQNTEAFF.

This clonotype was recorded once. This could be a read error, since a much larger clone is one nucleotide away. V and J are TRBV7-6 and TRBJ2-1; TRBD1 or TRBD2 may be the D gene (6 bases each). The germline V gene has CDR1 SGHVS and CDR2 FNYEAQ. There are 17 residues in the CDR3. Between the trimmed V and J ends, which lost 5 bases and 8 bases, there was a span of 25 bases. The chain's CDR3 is CASSREGTGGRSHEQFF. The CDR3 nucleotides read TGTGCCAGCAGCCGAGAGGGTACCGGGGGCCGGTCCCATGAGCAGTTCTTC.

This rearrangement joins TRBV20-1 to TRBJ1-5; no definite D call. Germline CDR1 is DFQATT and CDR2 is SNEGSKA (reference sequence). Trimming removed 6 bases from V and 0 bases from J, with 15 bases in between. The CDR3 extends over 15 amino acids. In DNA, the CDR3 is TGCAGTGCCCCCCCAGAGGGCCATAGCAATCAGCCCCAGCATTTT. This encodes CSAPPEGHSNQPQHF.

CDR3 amino acids: CASNNNGAGEQFF. Written as DNA, the CDR3 is TGTGCCAGCAACAACAACGGGGCCGGTGAGCAGTTCTTC. This sequence joins TRBV14 and TRBJ2-1, with D perhaps being TRBD1 or TRBD2 (5 bases each). V dropped 7 bases and J dropped 9 bases, with 16 bases sitting between them. Germline V CDR1 and CDR2: SGHDN, FVKESK. The CDR3 contains 13 residues.

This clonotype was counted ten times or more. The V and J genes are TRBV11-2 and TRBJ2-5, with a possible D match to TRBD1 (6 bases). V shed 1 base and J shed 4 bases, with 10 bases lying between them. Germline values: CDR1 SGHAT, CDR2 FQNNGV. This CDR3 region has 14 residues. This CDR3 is CASSLGPRGETQYF. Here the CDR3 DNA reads TGTGCCAGCAGCTTAGGTCCCAGGGGAGAGACCCAGTACTTC.